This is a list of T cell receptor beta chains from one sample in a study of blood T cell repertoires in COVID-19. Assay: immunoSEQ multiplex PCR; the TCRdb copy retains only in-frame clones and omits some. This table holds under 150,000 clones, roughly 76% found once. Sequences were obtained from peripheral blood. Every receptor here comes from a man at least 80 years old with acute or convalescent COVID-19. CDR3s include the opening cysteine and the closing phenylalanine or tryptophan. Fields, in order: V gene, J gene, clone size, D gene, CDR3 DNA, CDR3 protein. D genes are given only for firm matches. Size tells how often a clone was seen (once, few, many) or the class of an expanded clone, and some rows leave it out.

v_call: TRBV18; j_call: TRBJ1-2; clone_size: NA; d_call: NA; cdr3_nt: TGTGCCAGCTCACCAGGTGACTGGGGCTCTGGCTACACCTTC; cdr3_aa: CASSPGDWGSGYTF
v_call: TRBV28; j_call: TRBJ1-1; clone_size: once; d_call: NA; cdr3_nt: TGTGCCATCCGCCAGAGCGTTGAAGCTTTCTTT; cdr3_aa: CAIRQSVEAFF
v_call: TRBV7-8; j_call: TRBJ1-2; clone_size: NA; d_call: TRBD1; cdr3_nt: TGTGCCAGCAGCTCCGGGACAGGGCTTGGCTACACCTTC; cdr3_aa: CASSSGTGLGYTF
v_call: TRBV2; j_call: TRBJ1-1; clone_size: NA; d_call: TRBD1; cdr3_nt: TGTGCCAGCAGTGGATTCAGGGGGCGGTCTGAAGCTTTCTTT; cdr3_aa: CASSGFRGRSEAFF
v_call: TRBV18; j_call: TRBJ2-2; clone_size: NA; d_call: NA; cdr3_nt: TGTGCCAGCTCACCGCTGGGACTGTTGCGGGAAACCGGGGAGCTGTTTTTT; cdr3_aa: CASSPLGLLRETGELFF
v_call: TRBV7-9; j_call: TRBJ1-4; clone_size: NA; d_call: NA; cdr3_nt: TGTGCCAGCAGCTTCGGGATGAGGCGGGAGGAAAAACTGTTTTTT; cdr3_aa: CASSFGMRREEKLFF
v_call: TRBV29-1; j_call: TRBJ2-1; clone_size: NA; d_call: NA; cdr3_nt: TGCAGCGTCCCATCCCTGGACAGAGCCTACAATGAGCAGTTCTTC; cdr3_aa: CSVPSLDRAYNEQFF
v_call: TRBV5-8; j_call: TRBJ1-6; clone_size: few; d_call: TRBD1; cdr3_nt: TGTGCCAGCAGCACACGACAGGGTTCCTATAATTCACCCCTCCACTTT; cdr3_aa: CASSTRQGSYNSPLHF
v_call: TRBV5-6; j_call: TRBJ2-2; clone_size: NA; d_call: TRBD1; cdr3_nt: TGTGCCAGCAGCACGACAGGGAGTCTTGGCGGGGAGCTGTTTTTT; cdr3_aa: CASSTTGSLGGELFF
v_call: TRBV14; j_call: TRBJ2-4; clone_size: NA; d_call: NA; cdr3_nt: TGTGCCAGCAGCCAAGATGCGACCAAAAACATTCAGTACTTC; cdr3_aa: CASSQDATKNIQYF
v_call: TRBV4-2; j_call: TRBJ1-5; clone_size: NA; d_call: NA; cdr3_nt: TGTGCCAGCAGCCAAGGGAGACAGGAAAGTCAGCCCCAGCATTTT; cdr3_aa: CASSQGRQESQPQHF